These 17 T cell receptor beta chains share one sample of origin, sequenced in a study of response to subunit inactivated influenza vaccine. TCRdb processed the RT-PCR reads anew with MiXCR; each CDR3 protein has one entry. The sample yields around 570,000 distinct CDR3 sequences, around 10% seen once. The sample also formed part of further work on T cells expressing NK-cell markers. In that study: It was by 5'RACE template switching with UMIs that TCR beta cDNA was made.

The material sequenced was PBMCs from blood, taken on the day of vaccination. The receptors were gathered from a man aged 50-60 years who received an inactivated influenza vaccine.

This rearrangement joins TRBV29-1 to TRBJ2-1; no clear D. V lost 6 bases, J lost 0 bases, and 9 bases lay in between. CDR3 size: 13 residues. Germline CDR1 reads SQVTM; CDR2 reads ANQGSEA. CDR3 sequence reads: CSVVSLSYNEQFF. The DNA for the CDR3 is TGCAGCGTAGTGTCTCTCTCCTACAATGAGCAGTTCTTC.

The table lists this clonotype with a few counts. The V gene is TRBV24-1, the J gene TRBJ1-4, with D unresolved. Deletions cut 6 bases from V and 10 bases from J, with 14 bases between. The CDR3 covers 13 residues. CDR1 is KGHDR and CDR2 is SFDVKD in the germline V gene. DNA of the CDR3: TGTGCCACCAGTCAGGCTCCCGCCGGAAAACTGTTTTTT. It specifies CATSQAPAGKLFF.

This clonotype was seen at least ten times. The V and J genes are TRBV28 and TRBJ1-1; no definite D call. Germline CDR1 reads MDHEN; CDR2 reads SYDVKM. V was trimmed by 5 bases and J by 3 bases, leaving 7 bases between them. The CDR3 spans 12 residues. The CDR3 loop is CASSRPYTEAFF. In nucleotides, the CDR3 is TGTGCCAGCAGTCGACCGTACACTGAAGCTTTCTTT. The full variable domain, with the rest looked up from reference TRBV28 and TRBJ1-1, is DVKVTQSSRYLVKRTGEKVFLECVQDMDHENMFWYRQDPGLGLRLIYFSYDVKMKEKGDIPEGYSVSREKKERFSLILESASTNQTSMYLCASSRPYTEAFFGQGTRLTVV.

This clonotype has a handful of counts. The V gene is TRBV5-1, the J gene TRBJ2-2; 7 bases map to TRBD1. The CDR3 loop spans 14 amino acids. With 4 bases clipped from V and 4 bases from J, the junction kept 4 bases outside the gene matches. Germline CDR1 SGHRS, CDR2 YFSETQ. The CDR3 region is CASSTGQATGELFF. The CDR3 coding sequence is TGCGCCAGCAGCACCGGACAGGCCACCGGGGAGCTGTTTTTT. Supplemented by reference TRBV5-1 and TRBJ2-2, the full variable domain reads KAGVTQTPRYLIKTRGQQVTLSCSPISGHRSVSWYQQTPGQGLQFLFEYFSETQRNKGNFPGRFSGRQFSNSRSEMNVSTLELGDSALYLCASSTGQATGELFFGEGSRLTVL.

J is TRBJ2-7 and V is TRBV20-1; D might be TRBD1 (5 bases). The length of the CDR3 is 12 residues. Trimming removed 8 bases from V and 5 bases from J, with 16 bases in between. Germline assignment: CDR1 DFQATT and CDR2 SNEGSKA (reference sequence). Written as DNA, the CDR3 is TGCAGTTCTCAGGGATTAATGGACGAGCAGTACTTC. Its translation: CSSQGLMDEQYF.

J is TRBJ1-4 and V is TRBV24-1; 7 positions match TRBD1. V lost 4 bases and J lost 5; bases outside the gene matches: 9. Germline V gives CDR1 KGHDR, CDR2 SFDVKD. The CDR3 runs to 16 residues. The DNA for the CDR3 is TGTGCCACCAGTGAGGGATCCGGGACAGTCAATGAAAAACTGTTTTTT. It codes for CATSEGSGTVNEKLFF.

The chain recombines TRBV5-1 with TRBJ2-1; D might be TRBD1 (6 bases). The CDR3 loop spans 12 amino acids. Trimming removed 2 bases from V and 8 bases from J, with 8 bases in between. Germline V gene sequence: CDR1 SGHRS, CDR2 YFSETQ. CDR3 sequence: CASSLGQHEQFF. The CDR3 DNA sequence: TGCGCCAGCAGCTTAGGACAGCATGAGCAGTTCTTC.

This clonotype was recorded many times. V usage is TRBV5-1 and J usage is TRBJ2-1; D gene unclear. V lost 5 bases and J 0 bases, leaving 12 bases between the germline ends. In germline, CDR1 is SGHRS, CDR2 YFSETQ. There are 15 residues in the CDR3. In nucleotides, the CDR3 is TGCGCCAGCAGTTCGACCTCTAGCTCCTACAATGAGCAGTTCTTC. Protein product: CASSSTSSSYNEQFF.

This clonotype was detected many times. The chain couples TRBV15 to TRBJ2-3; no definite D call. The CDR3 sequence is 12 residues long. V shed 8 bases and J shed 6 bases, with 12 bases lying between them. Germline V lookup: CDR1 LNHNV, CDR2 YYDKDF (reference sequence). The CDR3 nucleotides read TGTGCCACCGCCTTAAATGCGGATACGCAGTATTTT. This gives the protein CATALNADTQYF. Complete variable domain (other parts from reference TRBV15 and TRBJ2-3): DAMVIQNPRYQVTQFGKPVTLSCSQTLNHNVMYWYQQKSSQAPKLLFHYYDKDFNNEADTPDNFQSRRPNTSFCFLDIRSPGLGDTAMYLCATALNADTQYFGPGTRLTVL.

This chain connects TRBV12-3 or TRBV12-4 to TRBJ2-3; no reliable D call. The CDR3 is 12 amino acids. V dropped 7 bases and J dropped 5 bases, with 10 bases sitting between them. The CDR3 DNA sequence: TGTGCCAGCACCTGGACGGTAGATACGCAGTATTTT. It is translated as CASTWTVDTQYF.

In this sample, this clonotype turned up a few times. This rearrangement joins TRBV27 to TRBJ2-7; TRBD2 agrees at 9 bases. There are 14 residues in the CDR3. V lost 2 bases and J lost 2; bases outside the gene matches: 1. Germline CDR1 MNHEY, CDR2 SMNVEV (reference sequence). DNA of the CDR3: TGTGCCAGCAGTTTACGGACTAGCGCCTACGAGCAGTACTTC. This gives the protein CASSLRTSAYEQYF.

This clonotype appeared a few times. This chain joins TRBV7-8 and TRBJ2-3, with TRBD1 matching over 10 bases. The J segment lost 3 bases and the V segment lost 5 bases, leaving 5 bases of the junction unmatched. Germline assignment: CDR1 SGHVS and CDR2 FQNEAQ. CDR3 length: 15 amino acids. The DNA for the CDR3 is TGTGCCAGCAGCCGCAGACAGGGGGCGACAGATACGCAGTATTTT. As protein: CASSRRQGATDTQYF.

The V call is TRBV24-1, the J call TRBJ2-3; D call uncertain. Trimming removed 4 bases at V and 10 bases at J, with 17 bases between. The length of the CDR3 is 14 residues. Per the germline V gene, CDR1 is KGHDR and CDR2 is SFDVKD. CDR3 protein: CATSEPGPPYAQYF. The CDR3 DNA reads as TGTGCCACCAGTGAACCCGGACCTCCCTATGCGCAGTATTTT.

This clonotype was counted at least ten times. Compared with germline, one end of the junction differs, possibly owing to a read error. J is TRBJ2-3 and V is TRBV5-1; a possible D gene is TRBD2 (7 bases). The CDR3 has 15 residues. The V gene's germline CDR1 is SGHRS and CDR2 YFSETQ. CDR3 amino acids: CASSLGGARTDTQYF. DNA for the CDR3: TGTGCCAGCAGTTTAGGGGGGGCCCGCACAGATACGCAGTATTTT.

This clonotype came up many times. The chain has TRBV2 and TRBJ2-2; D unclear. Germline values: CDR1 SNHLY, CDR2 FYNNEI. CDR3 length: 11 amino acids. Trimming removed 7 bases from V and 4 bases from J, with 4 bases in between. The CDR3 region is CASTGTGELFF. DNA of the CDR3: TGTGCCAGCACGGGCACCGGGGAGCTGTTTTTT.

In this sample, this clonotype turned up a few times. The chain is built from TRBV20-1 and TRBJ2-3; D is ambiguous. Germline CDR1 and CDR2: DFQATT and SNEGSKA (reference sequence). Trimming shortened V by 2 bases and J by 3 bases, and 12 bases separated the two germline ends. The CDR3 length is 14 residues. The CDR3 coding sequence is TGCAGTGCTAGACTGTTTGTAGGGACAGATACGCAGTATTTT. It specifies CSARLFVGTDTQYF.

The chain joins TRBV11-3 to TRBJ2-2; D remains unclear. V was pared by 0 bases and J by 5 bases, with 7 bases between. CDR3 length: 14 amino acids. Germline V gives CDR1 SGHNT, CDR2 YENEEA. The CDR3 DNA is TGTGCCAGCAGCTTAGACGGCAAGACCGGGGAGCTGTTTTTT. Residues: CASSLDGKTGELFF.